This entry lists 8 T cell receptor beta chains sequenced from one sample in a study of T-cell reconstitution after alpha-beta-depleted transplantation in children. Unique molecular identifiers were used in preparing the TCRbeta library. TCRdb re-called the PCR reads through MiXCR, storing one row per CDR3 protein. The sample includes approximately 980,000 distinct CDR3 sequences, 25% to 30% of them seen just once. Specimen: PBMCs, mostly from graft donor cells, collected 360 days after TCRalphabeta/CD19-depleted stem cell transplant. The receptors originated from a boy younger than two who had a stem cell transplant for SCID, so the T cells may come from the graft donor.

The DNA for the CDR3 is TGTGCCAGCAGCCGCCTACTAGCGGGGGGGCCCACAGATACGCAGTATTTT. Amino acids: CASSRLLAGGPTDTQYF. The genes are TRBV12-3 or TRBV12-4 and TRBJ2-3; TRBD2 matches 13 bases. The J segment lost 2 bases and the V segment lost 6 bases, leaving 8 bases of the junction unmatched. The CDR3 runs 17 residues.

At least ten counts were recorded for this clonotype. V and J are TRBV10-3 and TRBJ2-1; the match to TRBD1 covers 9 bases. With 3 bases clipped from V and 4 bases from J, the junction kept 4 bases outside the gene matches. This CDR3 region has 15 residues. Germline CDR1 ENHRY, CDR2 SYGVKD. The CDR3 nucleotides read TGTGCCATCAGTGAACAGGGGGCCATATACAATGAGCAGTTCTTC. Translation gives CAISEQGAIYNEQFF.

The chain recombines TRBV4-1 with TRBJ2-2; D unresolved. Germline values: CDR1 MGHRA, CDR2 YSYEKL. V lost 2 bases to trimming and J lost 2 bases, with 18 bases between them. This CDR3 contains 18 residues. The CDR3 region is CASSQSCPRHPNTGELFF. The CDR3 DNA sequence: TGCGCCAGCAGCCAAAGTTGTCCGAGACACCCAAACACCGGGGAGCTGTTTTTT.

Only a few counts were recorded for this clonotype. V and J are TRBV21-1 and TRBJ2-7; the table calls TRBD1, which could not be checked here. TRBV21-1 is marked as a pseudogene. The CDR3 is 16 amino acids. CDR3 sequence reads: CASSKEGDCRSYEQYF. For the CDR3, the DNA is TGTGCCAGCAGCAAAGAGGGGGACTGTCGCTCCTACGAGCAGTACTTC.

This clonotype was counted a few times. The chain employs TRBV5-6 and TRBJ2-2, with TRBD2 as a possible D gene (6 bases). CDR3 length: 15 amino acids. Trimming took 4 bases from V and 5 from J, leaving 15 bases between them. The germline CDR1 and CDR2 sequences are SGHDT and YYEEEE. The CDR3 here is CASSGRLARTGELFF. CDR3 in DNA: TGTGCCAGCAGCGGGAGGCTAGCGAGGACCGGGGAGCTGTTTTTT.

The table lists this clonotype with a count of one. J is TRBJ2-2 and V is TRBV5-1, with 8 bases matching TRBD1. CDR1 is SGHRS, CDR2 YFSETQ, per germline. V was pared by 2 bases and J by 3 bases, with 6 bases of the junction left unmatched. The CDR3 is 16 residues long. The CDR3 loop reads CASSFRQGTHTGELFF. The CDR3 DNA reads as TGCGCCAGCAGCTTTAGACAGGGGACGCACACCGGGGAGCTGTTTTTT.

This clonotype was picked up a small number of times. The chain links TRBV20-1 to TRBJ1-1; D remains unclear. The germline gives CDR1 DFQATT, CDR2 SNEGSKA (reference sequence). This CDR3 spans 9 amino acids. Between the trimmed V and J ends, which lost 0 bases and 11 bases, there was a span of 4 bases. CDR3 in DNA: TGCAGTGCTAGAGATCGGGCTTTCTTT. Its translation: CSARDRAFF.

The chain uses TRBV5-1 and TRBJ2-1; D tentatively reads TRBD1 or TRBD2 (5 bases each). Germline V gene sequence: CDR1 SGHRS, CDR2 YFSETQ. Trimming took 3 bases from V and 6 from J, leaving 7 bases between them. The CDR3 contains 12 residues. CDR3 residues: CASSWDRNEQFF. CDR3 DNA: TGCGCCAGCAGCTGGGACCGCAATGAGCAGTTCTTC.